The source of this TCR beta chain is a study of blood T cells in healthy people across ages. The authors ran a second PCR of 7 to 11 cycles using a sample-barcoded 5' primer and a J-beta primer mix. One entry per CDR3 protein results from TCRdb running MiXCR on the 5' RACE reads. The sample includes about a million distinct CDR3 sequences, around two fifths of them seen just once. Extracted total RNA amounted to at least 5.5 micrograms for each sample. The CDR3 runs 13 residues. Germline V gene sequence: CDR1 MNHNS, CDR2 SASEGT. The germline V and J ends were trimmed by 4 bases and 7 bases, with 13 bases remaining between them.

This receptor was taken from a man between 18 and 29 years old in good health. The V call is TRBV6-1, the J call TRBJ1-2; no firm D call. Sequencing was carried out using blood. CDR3 nucleotide sequence: TGTGCCAGCAGTGGAGTGGTAGGGTCTGGCTACACCTTC. Residues: CASSGVVGSGYTF.